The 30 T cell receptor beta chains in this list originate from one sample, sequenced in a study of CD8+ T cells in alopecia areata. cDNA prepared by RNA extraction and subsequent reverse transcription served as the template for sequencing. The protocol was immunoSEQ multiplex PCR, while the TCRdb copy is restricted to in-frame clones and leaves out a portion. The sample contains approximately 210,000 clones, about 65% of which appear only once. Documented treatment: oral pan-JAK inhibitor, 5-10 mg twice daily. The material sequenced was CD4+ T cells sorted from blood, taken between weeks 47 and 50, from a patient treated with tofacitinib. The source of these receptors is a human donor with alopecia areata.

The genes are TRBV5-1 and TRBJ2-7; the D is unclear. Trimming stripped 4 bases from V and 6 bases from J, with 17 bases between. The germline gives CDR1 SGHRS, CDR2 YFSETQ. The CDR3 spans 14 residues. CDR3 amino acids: CASSGGMAAAEQYF. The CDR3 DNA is TGCGCCAGCAGCGGCGGCATGGCAGCCGCCGAGCAGTACTTC.

CDR3 amino acids: CASSQETGQGQPQHF. As DNA, the CDR3 is TGTGCCAGCAGCCAAGAGACAGGGCAGGGTCAGCCCCAGCATTTT. The V call is TRBV4-2, the J call TRBJ1-5, with 7 bases aligning to TRBD1. The germline CDR1 and CDR2 sequences are LGHNA and YNFKEQ. The CDR3 is made up of 15 amino acids. Trimming cost V 0 bases and J 6 bases; bases outside gene matches: 5.

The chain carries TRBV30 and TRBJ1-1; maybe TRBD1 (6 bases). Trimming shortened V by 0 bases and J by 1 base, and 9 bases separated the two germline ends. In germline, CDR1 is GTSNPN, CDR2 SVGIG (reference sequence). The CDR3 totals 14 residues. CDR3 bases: TGTGCCTGGAGTGTACAGGGAGGGAACACTGAAGCTTTCTTT. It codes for CAWSVQGGNTEAFF.

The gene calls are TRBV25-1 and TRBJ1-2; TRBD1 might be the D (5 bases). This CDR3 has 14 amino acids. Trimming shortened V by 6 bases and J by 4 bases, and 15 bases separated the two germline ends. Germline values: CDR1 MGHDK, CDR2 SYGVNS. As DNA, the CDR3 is TGTGCCAGCAGCCCCAGGGAGCCCATCTATGGCTACACCTTC. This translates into CASSPREPIYGYTF.

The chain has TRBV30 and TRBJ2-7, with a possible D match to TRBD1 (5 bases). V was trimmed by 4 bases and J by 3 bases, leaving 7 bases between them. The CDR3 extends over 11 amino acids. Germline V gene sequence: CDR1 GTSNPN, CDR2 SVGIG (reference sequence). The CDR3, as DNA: TGTGCCTGGACCACAGGCTACGAGCAGTACTTC. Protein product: CAWTTGYEQYF. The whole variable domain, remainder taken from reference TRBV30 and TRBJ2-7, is SQTIHQWPATLVQPVGSPLSLECTVEGTSNPNLYWYRQAAGRGLQLLFYSVGIGQISSEVPQNLSASRPQDRQFILSSKKLLLSDSGFYLCAWTTGYEQYFGPGTRLTVT.

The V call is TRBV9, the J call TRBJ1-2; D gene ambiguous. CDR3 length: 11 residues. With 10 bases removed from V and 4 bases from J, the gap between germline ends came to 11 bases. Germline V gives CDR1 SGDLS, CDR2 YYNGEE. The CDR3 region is CALRFCYGYTF. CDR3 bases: TGTGCCTTACGATTTTGCTATGGCTACACCTTC.

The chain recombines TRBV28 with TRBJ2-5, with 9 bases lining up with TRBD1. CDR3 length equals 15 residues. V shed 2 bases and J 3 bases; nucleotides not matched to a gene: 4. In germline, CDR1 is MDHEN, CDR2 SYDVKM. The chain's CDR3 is CASSLPGQGEETQYF. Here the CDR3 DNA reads TGTGCCAGCAGTTTACCGGGACAGGGAGAAGAGACCCAGTACTTC.

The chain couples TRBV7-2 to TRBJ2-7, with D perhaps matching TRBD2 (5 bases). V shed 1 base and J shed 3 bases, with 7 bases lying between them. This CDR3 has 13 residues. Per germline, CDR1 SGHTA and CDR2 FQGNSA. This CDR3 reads CASSLELGYEQYF. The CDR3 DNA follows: TGTGCCAGCAGCTTAGAACTAGGCTACGAGCAGTACTTC.

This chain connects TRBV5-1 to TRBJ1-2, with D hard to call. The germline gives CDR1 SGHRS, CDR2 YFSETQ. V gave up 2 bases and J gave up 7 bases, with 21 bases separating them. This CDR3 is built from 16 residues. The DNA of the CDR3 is TGCGCCAGCAGCTTTGACCACGAACTCCTCTCCAGTGGCTACACCTTC. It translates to CASSFDHELLSSGYTF.

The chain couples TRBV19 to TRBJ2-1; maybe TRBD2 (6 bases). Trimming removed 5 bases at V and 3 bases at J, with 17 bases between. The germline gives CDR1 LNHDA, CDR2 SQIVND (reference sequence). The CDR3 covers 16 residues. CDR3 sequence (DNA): TGTGCCAGTAGTCCATGGTCGGGTAGCGGCTACAATGAGCAGTTCTTC. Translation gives CASSPWSGSGYNEQFF.

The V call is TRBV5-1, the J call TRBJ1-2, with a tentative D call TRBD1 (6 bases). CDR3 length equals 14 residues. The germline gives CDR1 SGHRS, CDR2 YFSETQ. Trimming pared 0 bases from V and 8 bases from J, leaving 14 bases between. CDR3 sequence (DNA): TGCGCCAGCAGCTTGGAGGGGGGCGCGCAGGGCTACACCTTC. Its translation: CASSLEGGAQGYTF.

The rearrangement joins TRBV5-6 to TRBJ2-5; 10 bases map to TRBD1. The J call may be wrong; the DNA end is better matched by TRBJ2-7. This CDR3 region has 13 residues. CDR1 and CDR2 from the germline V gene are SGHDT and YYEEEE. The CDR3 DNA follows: TGTGCCAGCAGCCCGGGACAGGGGAACGAGCAGTACTTC. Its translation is CASSPGQGNEQYF.

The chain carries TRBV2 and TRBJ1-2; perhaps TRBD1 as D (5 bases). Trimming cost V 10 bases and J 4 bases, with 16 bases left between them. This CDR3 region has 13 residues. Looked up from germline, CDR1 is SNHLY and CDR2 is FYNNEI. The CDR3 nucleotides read TGTGCCACAGGGTCCGACGTAAGCTATGGCTACACCTTC. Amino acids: CATGSDVSYGYTF.

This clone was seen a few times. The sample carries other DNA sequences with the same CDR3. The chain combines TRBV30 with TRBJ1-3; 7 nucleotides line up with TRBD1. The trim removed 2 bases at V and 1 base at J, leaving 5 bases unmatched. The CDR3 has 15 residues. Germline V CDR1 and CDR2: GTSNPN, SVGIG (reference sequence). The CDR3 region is CAWSRDSGSGNTIYF. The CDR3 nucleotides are TGTGCCTGGAGTAGGGACAGCGGGTCTGGAAACACCATATATTTT.

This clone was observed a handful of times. Here the CDR3 reads CASSQGDRAGGYTF. CDR3 bases: TGTGCCAGCAGCCAAGGGGACAGGGCGGGTGGCTACACCTTC. The genes are TRBV7-2 and TRBJ1-2; TRBD1 matches 9 bases. The CDR3 spans 14 residues. CDR1 is SGHTA, CDR2 FQGNSA, per germline. Trimming removed 5 bases from V and 7 bases from J; junction bases left unmatched: 8.

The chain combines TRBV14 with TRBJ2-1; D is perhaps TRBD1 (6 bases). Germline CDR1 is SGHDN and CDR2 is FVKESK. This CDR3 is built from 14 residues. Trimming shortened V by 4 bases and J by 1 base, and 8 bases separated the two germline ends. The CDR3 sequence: CASSRGGSYNEQFF. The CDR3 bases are TGTGCCAGCAGCCGAGGGGGTTCCTACAATGAGCAGTTCTTC.

The CDR3 sequence: CSVTGGAGFYEQYF. As DNA, the CDR3 is TGCAGCGTCACAGGGGGCGCAGGGTTCTACGAGCAGTACTTC. The chain uses TRBV29-1 and TRBJ2-7, with 9 nucleotides matching TRBD1. V dropped 6 bases and J dropped 3; count of bases not matched to a gene: 9. CDR1 and CDR2 from the germline V gene are SQVTM and ANQGSEA. CDR3 length: 14 residues.

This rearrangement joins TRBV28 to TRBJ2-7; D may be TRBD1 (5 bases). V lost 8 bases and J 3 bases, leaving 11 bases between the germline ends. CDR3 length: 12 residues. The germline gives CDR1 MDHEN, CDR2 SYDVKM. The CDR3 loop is CASLRDGYEQYF. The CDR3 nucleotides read TGTGCCAGCCTCAGGGATGGCTACGAGCAGTACTTC. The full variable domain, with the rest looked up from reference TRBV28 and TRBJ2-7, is DVKVTQSSRYLVKRTGEKVFLECVQDMDHENMFWYRQDPGLGLRLIYFSYDVKMKEKGDIPEGYSVSREKKERFSLILESASTNQTSMYLCASLRDGYEQYFGPGTRLTVT.

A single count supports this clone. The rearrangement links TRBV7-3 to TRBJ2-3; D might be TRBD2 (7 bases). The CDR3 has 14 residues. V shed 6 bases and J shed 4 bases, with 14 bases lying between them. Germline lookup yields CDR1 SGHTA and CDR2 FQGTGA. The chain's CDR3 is CASSRGARADTQYF. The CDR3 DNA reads TGTGCCAGCAGTCGGGGGGCCAGGGCAGATACGCAGTATTTT.

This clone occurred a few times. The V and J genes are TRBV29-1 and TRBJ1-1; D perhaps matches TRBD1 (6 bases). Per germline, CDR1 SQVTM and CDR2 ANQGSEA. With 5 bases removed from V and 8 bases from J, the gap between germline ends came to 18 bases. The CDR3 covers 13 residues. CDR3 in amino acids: CSVQKARDNEAFF. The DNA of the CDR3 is TGCAGCGTTCAAAAGGCCCGGGACAACGAAGCTTTCTTT.

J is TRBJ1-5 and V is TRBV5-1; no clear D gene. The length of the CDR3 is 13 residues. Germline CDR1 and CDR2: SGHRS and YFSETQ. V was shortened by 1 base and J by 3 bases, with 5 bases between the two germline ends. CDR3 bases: TGCGCCAGCAGCTTGACAATCAATCAGCCCCAGCATTTT. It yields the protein CASSLTINQPQHF.

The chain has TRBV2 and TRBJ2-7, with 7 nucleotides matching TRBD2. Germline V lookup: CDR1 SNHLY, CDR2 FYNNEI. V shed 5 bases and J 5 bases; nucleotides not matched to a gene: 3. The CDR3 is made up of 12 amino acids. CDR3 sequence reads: CASSPGGHEQYF. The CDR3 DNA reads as TGTGCCAGCAGTCCGGGAGGCCACGAGCAGTACTTC.

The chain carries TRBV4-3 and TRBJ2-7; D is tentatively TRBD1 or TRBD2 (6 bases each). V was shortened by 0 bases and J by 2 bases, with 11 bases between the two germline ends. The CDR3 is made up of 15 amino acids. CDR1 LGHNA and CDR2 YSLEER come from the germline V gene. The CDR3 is CASSQDPRGAYEQYF. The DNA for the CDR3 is TGCGCCAGCAGCCAAGATCCGAGGGGGGCCTACGAGCAGTACTTC.

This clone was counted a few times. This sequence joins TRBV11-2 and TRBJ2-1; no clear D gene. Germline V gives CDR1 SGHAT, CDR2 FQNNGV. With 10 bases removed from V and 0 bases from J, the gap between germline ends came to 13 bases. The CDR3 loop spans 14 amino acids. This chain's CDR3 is CATKSTPSYNEQFF. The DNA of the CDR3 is TGTGCCACCAAAAGTACTCCCTCCTACAATGAGCAGTTCTTC.

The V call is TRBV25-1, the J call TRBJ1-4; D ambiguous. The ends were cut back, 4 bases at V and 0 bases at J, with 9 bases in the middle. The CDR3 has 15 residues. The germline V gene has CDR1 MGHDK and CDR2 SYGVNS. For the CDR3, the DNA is TGTGCCAGCAGTGTTTCCGGGACAACTAATGAAAAACTGTTTTTT. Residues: CASSVSGTTNEKLFF.

The CDR3 spells CASSVQGGPHNEQFF. CDR3 DNA sequence: TGTGCCAGCAGCGTCCAGGGTGGCCCCCACAATGAGCAGTTCTTC. This chain uses TRBV9 with TRBJ2-1; weak D call: TRBD1 (5 bases). The CDR3 consists of 15 residues. CDR1 is SGDLS, CDR2 YYNGEE, per germline. Trimming took off 2 bases at V and 5 bases at J, with 14 bases between the two ends. Drawing the rest from reference TRBV9 and TRBJ2-1, the complete variable domain is DSGVTQTPKHLITATGQRVTLRCSPRSGDLSVYWYQQSLDQGLQFLIQYYNGEERAKGNILERFSAQQFPDLHSELNLSSLELGDSALYFCASSVQGGPHNEQFFGPGTRLTVL.

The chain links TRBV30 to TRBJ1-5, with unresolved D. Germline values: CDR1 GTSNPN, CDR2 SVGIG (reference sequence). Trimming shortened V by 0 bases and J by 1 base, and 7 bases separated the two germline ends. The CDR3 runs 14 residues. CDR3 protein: CAWSVAASNQPQHF. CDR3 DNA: TGTGCCTGGAGTGTCGCAGCCAGCAATCAGCCCCAGCATTTT. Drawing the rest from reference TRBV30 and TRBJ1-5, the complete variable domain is SQTIHQWPATLVQPVGSPLSLECTVEGTSNPNLYWYRQAAGRGLQLLFYSVGIGQISSEVPQNLSASRPQDRQFILSSKKLLLSDSGFYLCAWSVAASNQPQHFGDGTRLSIL.

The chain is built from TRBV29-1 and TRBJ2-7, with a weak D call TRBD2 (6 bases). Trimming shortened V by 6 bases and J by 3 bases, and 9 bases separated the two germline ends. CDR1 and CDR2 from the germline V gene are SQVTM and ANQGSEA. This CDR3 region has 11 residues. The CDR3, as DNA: TGCAGCGTCCTGGGGGGCTACGAGCAGTACTTC. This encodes CSVLGGYEQYF.

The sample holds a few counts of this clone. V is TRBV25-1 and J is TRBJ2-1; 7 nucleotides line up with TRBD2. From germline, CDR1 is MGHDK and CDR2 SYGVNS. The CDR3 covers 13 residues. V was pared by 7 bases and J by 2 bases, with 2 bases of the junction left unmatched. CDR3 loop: CASIGTTYNEQFF. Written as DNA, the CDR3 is TGTGCCAGCATCGGGACTACCTACAATGAGCAGTTCTTC.

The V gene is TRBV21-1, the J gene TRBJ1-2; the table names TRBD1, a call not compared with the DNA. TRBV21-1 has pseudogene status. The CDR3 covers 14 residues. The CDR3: CASKDRFFFYGYTF. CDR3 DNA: TGTGCCAGCAAGGACAGGTTTTTCTTCTATGGCTACACCTTC.